The 30 T cell receptor beta chains given below trace back to one sample, sequenced in a study of shared clonotypes between healthy human individuals. Measured with immunoSEQ multiplex PCR; TCRdb has only the in-frame clones, and not every one. The sample records some 300,000 clones, 70% to 75% being singletons. Material: memory CD4+ T cells sorted from blood. Indicated subset: CD45RA-negative fraction. The receptor set was obtained from a man younger than 45 in good health.

V gene TRBV7-6 combines with J gene TRBJ2-7, with TRBD2 as a possible D gene (5 bases). Trimming cost V 6 bases and J 2 bases, with 11 bases left between them. Germline-derived CDR1 and CDR2 are SGHVS and FNYEAQ. The CDR3 sequence is 13 residues long. The chain's CDR3 is CASSTGETYEQYF. The CDR3, as DNA: TGTGCCAGCAGTACCGGGGAGACCTACGAGCAGTACTTC.

The chain combines TRBV5-1 with TRBJ1-1, with D perhaps matching TRBD1 (6 bases). This CDR3 has 13 amino acids. CDR1 is SGHRS and CDR2 is YFSETQ in the germline V gene. Trimming stripped 0 bases from V and 11 bases from J, with 14 bases between. The CDR3 DNA reads TGCGCCAGCAGCTTGGAGAGGGGGGCAAGGGCTTTCTTT. Translated: CASSLERGARAFF.

CDR3 sequence: CASSDSTGGYGYTF. CDR3 coding DNA: TGTGCCAGCAGTGACTCGACAGGGGGCTATGGCTACACCTTC. The chain carries TRBV6-4 and TRBJ1-2, with 9 positions matching TRBD1. The germline V gene has CDR1 MRHNA and CDR2 SNTAGT. CDR3 length: 14 amino acids. Trimming cost V 0 bases and J 4 bases; bases outside gene matches: 0.

CDR3 DNA: TGTGCCAGCAGTCACTCACAGGGGGCAAAGACCCAGTACTTC. It translates to CASSHSQGAKTQYF. The chain has TRBV27 and TRBJ2-5, with 9 bases matching TRBD1. Per germline, CDR1 MNHEY and CDR2 SMNVEV (reference sequence). CDR3 length equals 14 residues. J was trimmed by 6 bases and V by 5 bases; bases with no gene match: 7.

V gene TRBV5-6 combines with J gene TRBJ2-6; 8 bases line up with TRBD2. The CDR3 runs to 19 residues. Germline-derived CDR1 and CDR2 are SGHDT and YYEEEE. V lost 5 bases to trimming and J lost 2 bases; unmatched junction nucleotides: 15. DNA for the CDR3: TGTGCCAGCAGGTGGGGTTGGAGCGGGGGCGCCGCTGGGGCCAACGTCCTGACTTTC. Residues: CASRWGWSGGAAGANVLTF.

The gene calls are TRBV5-1 and TRBJ2-1, with 10 bases matching TRBD2. CDR1 is SGHRS, CDR2 YFSETQ, per germline. With 0 bases clipped from V and 10 bases from J, the junction kept 7 bases outside the gene matches. The CDR3 length is 15 residues. The CDR3 here is CASSLGASGRLEQFF. The CDR3 nucleotides are TGCGCCAGCAGCTTGGGTGCTAGCGGGAGATTGGAGCAGTTCTTC.

The rearrangement joins TRBV6-6 to TRBJ2-2; TRBD1 or TRBD2 may be the D gene (5 bases each). V was pared by 6 bases and J by 6 bases, with 20 bases between. The CDR3 loop spans 16 amino acids. Germline CDR1 reads MNHNY; CDR2 reads SVGAGI (reference sequence). CDR3 residues: CASRPARDPFPGELFF. CDR3 in DNA: TGTGCCAGCAGACCCGCCCGGGACCCTTTTCCCGGGGAGCTGTTTTTT.

The gene calls are TRBV6-5 and TRBJ2-3; D not resolved. Between the trimmed V and J ends, which lost 5 bases and 8 bases, there was a span of 14 bases. Germline assignment: CDR1 MNHEY and CDR2 SVGAGI. This CDR3 is 13 amino acids long. The CDR3 sequence is CASSAYTGGTQYF. The CDR3 DNA follows: TGTGCCAGCAGTGCATACACCGGTGGTACGCAGTATTTT.

V usage is TRBV15 and J usage is TRBJ2-5, with 10 bases that match TRBD2. V shed 3 bases and J 7 bases; nucleotides not matched to a gene: 14. The CDR3 sequence is 17 residues long. Germline V CDR1 and CDR2: LNHNV, YYDKDF (reference sequence). The CDR3 sequence: CATSSSGVLAGEVTQYF. CDR3 sequence (DNA): TGTGCCACCAGCAGTAGTGGGGTTCTAGCGGGAGAGGTGACCCAGTACTTC.

This sequence joins TRBV28 and TRBJ2-5, with unresolved D. V lost 4 bases, J lost 5 bases, and 14 bases lay in between. The CDR3 is 14 amino acids. CDR1 MDHEN and CDR2 SYDVKM come from the germline V gene. CDR3 sequence: CASSWLLGSETQYF. For the CDR3, the DNA is TGTGCCAGCAGTTGGCTTTTGGGTTCGGAGACCCAGTACTTC.

The rearrangement uses TRBV5-1 and TRBJ2-1; the match to TRBD1 covers 9 bases. Germline loops: CDR1 SGHRS, CDR2 YFSETQ. Trimming at V came to 2 bases and at J to 2 bases, leaving 11 bases not matched to a gene. The CDR3 covers 18 residues. CDR3 DNA sequence: TGCGCCAGCAGCTTAGCCGGGACAGGGTTATGGGCCTACAATGAGCAGTTCTTC. Translating it yields CASSLAGTGLWAYNEQFF. Complete variable domain (other parts from reference TRBV5-1 and TRBJ2-1): KAGVTQTPRYLIKTRGQQVTLSCSPISGHRSVSWYQQTPGQGLQFLFEYFSETQRNKGNFPGRFSGRQFSNSRSEMNVSTLELGDSALYLCASSLAGTGLWAYNEQFFGPGTRLTVL.

The chain uses TRBV7-9 and TRBJ2-3; 9 bases fit TRBD2. The CDR3 length is 18 residues. V was pared by 4 bases and J by 3 bases, with 14 bases of the junction left unmatched. The germline V gene encodes CDR1 SEHNR and CDR2 FQNEAQ (reference sequence). The CDR3 sequence is CASSSLHRREGLTDTQYF. The DNA of the CDR3 is TGTGCCAGCAGCTCCCTCCACAGGCGGGAGGGTTTGACAGATACGCAGTATTTT.

The chain recombines TRBV7-2 with TRBJ2-5, with D possibly TRBD1 on 6 matching bases. The CDR3 length is 15 residues. Germline CDR1 and CDR2: SGHTA and FQGNSA. The V end was cut by 2 bases, the J end by 5 bases, with 15 bases between. The CDR3: CASSLPSLRGETQYF. The CDR3 nucleotides are TGTGCCAGCAGCTTACCCTCTCTTAGGGGGGAGACCCAGTACTTC.

The chain joins TRBV7-6 to TRBJ2-2, with a tentative D call TRBD1 (5 bases). V lost 6 bases, J lost 6 bases, and 14 bases lay in between. Germline V CDR1 and CDR2: SGHVS, FNYEAQ. The CDR3 sequence is 14 residues long. The CDR3 nucleotides read TGTGCCAGCAGGGGGCTAAGCAGCGCCGGGGAGCTGTTTTTT. This encodes CASRGLSSAGELFF. Full variable domain (missing parts from reference TRBV7-6 and TRBJ2-2): GAGVSQSPRYKVTKRGQDVALRCDPISGHVSLYWYRQALGQGPEFLTYFNYEAQQDKSGLPNDRFSAERPEGSISTLTIQRTEQRDSAMYRCASRGLSSAGELFFGEGSRLTVL.

This clone was detected only a few times. The rearrangement uses TRBV5-1 and TRBJ2-1; 9 nucleotides line up with TRBD1. The germline CDR1 and CDR2 sequences are SGHRS and YFSETQ. With V trimmed by 9 bases and J by 7 bases, 8 bases remained unmatched. CDR3 length: 13 amino acids. The DNA of the CDR3 is TGCGCCACCGGGACAGGGTTTAGTAATGAGCAGTTCTTC. It translates to CATGTGFSNEQFF.

The gene calls are TRBV28 and TRBJ2-5, with 12 bases matching TRBD2. The CDR3 totals 16 residues. CDR1 is MDHEN, CDR2 SYDVKM, per germline. V lost 3 bases to trimming and J lost 4 bases; unmatched junction nucleotides: 6. The CDR3 DNA sequence: TGTGCCAGCAGTTTTTCCCTGACTAGCGGGGGAGAGACCCAGTACTTC. It is translated as CASSFSLTSGGETQYF.

As for this clone: Other nucleotide sequences in the sample specify the same CDR3. The V gene is TRBV19, the J gene TRBJ1-5; 8 bases agree with TRBD1. Germline trimming cut 4 bases from V and 4 bases from J; bases unmatched to any gene: 6. Germline values: CDR1 LNHDA, CDR2 SQIVND (reference sequence). CDR3 length equals 15 residues. The chain's CDR3 is CASSTGQGPNQPQHF. In nucleotides, the CDR3 is TGTGCCAGTAGTACCGGACAGGGCCCAAATCAGCCCCAGCATTTT.

The genes are TRBV28 and TRBJ2-4; 7 bases fit TRBD2. Looked up from germline, CDR1 is MDHEN and CDR2 is SYDVKM. J was trimmed by 0 bases and V by 10 bases; bases with no gene match: 18. This CDR3 spans 18 amino acids. The CDR3 DNA follows: TGTGCCACCCACCCGGGGCTAGCGGCTTACTTAGCCAAAAACATTCAGTACTTC. Its protein is CATHPGLAAYLAKNIQYF.

This clone was counted ten times or more. Other DNA sequences in this sample translate to the same CDR3. The V gene is TRBV2, the J gene TRBJ2-7, with D uncertain. This CDR3 has 10 amino acids. CDR1 and CDR2 from the germline V gene are SNHLY and FYNNEI. V gave up 8 bases and J gave up 3 bases, with 5 bases separating them. The CDR3 protein is CASGDYEQYF. The CDR3, as DNA: TGTGCCAGCGGGGACTACGAGCAGTACTTC.

Points on this clone: Other DNA sequences in the same sample also yield this CDR3. The V and J genes are TRBV5-1 and TRBJ2-5, with D hard to call. The CDR3 extends over 12 amino acids. Germline CDR1 reads SGHRS; CDR2 reads YFSETQ. V was shortened by 0 bases and J by 2 bases, with 2 bases between the two germline ends. CDR3 sequence: CASSLVQETQYF. For the CDR3, the DNA is TGCGCCAGCAGCTTGGTGCAAGAGACCCAGTACTTC.

Only one count was recorded for this clone. The chain links TRBV7-7 to TRBJ2-1; D is possibly TRBD1 (5 bases). V lost 5 bases and J 0 bases, leaving 20 bases between the germline ends. The CDR3 has 18 amino acids. CDR1 is SSHAT, CDR2 FNYEAQ, per germline (reference sequence). The CDR3 DNA reads as TGTGCCAGCAGCCCATGGCAGGGCGCCAGGAGCTCCTACAATGAGCAGTTCTTC. It encodes CASSPWQGARSSYNEQFF.

This clone was found many times. CDR3 coding DNA: TGTGCCAGCAGTGAAGCGGTGGGAGGATCCTACGAGCAGTACTTC. This gives the protein CASSEAVGGSYEQYF. This chain uses TRBV6-1 with TRBJ2-7; D is possibly TRBD2 (6 bases). This CDR3 spans 15 amino acids. From germline, CDR1 is MNHNS and CDR2 SASEGT. The V and J ends lost 0 bases and 1 base respectively, with 10 bases between them.

This chain links TRBV28 with TRBJ2-5, with a tentative D call TRBD2 (7 bases). In germline, CDR1 is MDHEN, CDR2 SYDVKM. V was pared by 9 bases and J by 3 bases, with 23 bases between. CDR3 size: 16 residues. CDR3 amino acids: CASRLTGGAGEETQYF. The CDR3 nucleotides are TGTGCCAGTCGACTGACGGGGGGCGCCGGAGAAGAGACCCAGTACTTC. Variable domain in full (rest from reference TRBV28 and TRBJ2-5): DVKVTQSSRYLVKRTGEKVFLECVQDMDHENMFWYRQDPGLGLRLIYFSYDVKMKEKGDIPEGYSVSREKKERFSLILESASTNQTSMYLCASRLTGGAGEETQYFGPGTRLLVL.

The rearrangement joins TRBV5-1 to TRBJ2-6; TRBD2 is a possible D gene (7 bases). V lost 0 bases and J 3 bases, leaving 13 bases between the germline ends. Germline CDR1 reads SGHRS; CDR2 reads YFSETQ. The CDR3 runs 17 residues. CDR3 protein: CASSLGQGRVGANVLTF. The CDR3 DNA sequence: TGCGCCAGCAGCTTGGGCCAGGGGAGGGTTGGGGCCAACGTCCTGACTTTC.

The J gene is TRBJ2-3, the V gene TRBV6-5; 8 nucleotides line up with TRBD1. The junction had 9 bases not matched to a gene; V was cut back by 7 bases and J by 6 bases. CDR1 and CDR2 (germline): MNHEY, SVGAGI. This CDR3 spans 14 amino acids. CDR3 bases: TGTGCCAGCACCAAAACGGACAGGGAGGATACGCAGTATTTT. Residues: CASTKTDREDTQYF.

This clone occurred once. The junction differs from germline at one of its ends, possibly a read error. This rearrangement joins TRBV25-1 to TRBJ1-1; the D gene is possibly TRBD1 (6 bases). CDR1 and CDR2 (germline): MGHDK, SYGVNS. This CDR3 comprises 12 residues. Written as DNA, the CDR3 is TGTGCCAGCAGTGAATACGGGGGCAGGGACCTCTTT. As protein: CASSEYGGRDLF.

V is TRBV28 and J is TRBJ2-6, with no clear D. Trimming pared 7 bases from V and 3 bases from J, leaving 13 bases between. The CDR3 length is 15 residues. Germline V gene sequence: CDR1 MDHEN, CDR2 SYDVKM. CDR3 region: CASTPHKDGANVLTF. CDR3 nucleotide sequence: TGTGCCAGCACCCCCCACAAGGATGGGGCCAACGTCCTGACTTTC. Variable domain in full (rest from reference TRBV28 and TRBJ2-6): DVKVTQSSRYLVKRTGEKVFLECVQDMDHENMFWYRQDPGLGLRLIYFSYDVKMKEKGDIPEGYSVSREKKERFSLILESASTNQTSMYLCASTPHKDGANVLTFGAGSRLTVL.

The rearrangement uses TRBV5-6 and TRBJ1-5; the D gene is possibly TRBD1 (6 bases). V gave up 4 bases and J gave up 4 bases, with 18 bases separating them. CDR1 is SGHDT and CDR2 is YYEEEE in the germline V gene. CDR3 length: 16 amino acids. The chain's CDR3 is CASSKGWGAGNQPQHF. The CDR3 DNA reads TGTGCCAGCAGCAAAGGATGGGGGGCAGGGAATCAGCCCCAGCATTTT.

This rearrangement joins TRBV5-1 to TRBJ2-1; 11 bases fit TRBD1. V trimming: 2 bases; J trimming: 4 bases; junction bases outside the gene matches: 5. Germline V gives CDR1 SGHRS, CDR2 YFSETQ. The CDR3 is 16 residues long. Here the CDR3 reads CASSFGQGAGYNEQFF. The CDR3 bases are TGCGCCAGCAGCTTCGGACAGGGGGCGGGATACAATGAGCAGTTCTTC.

The chain uses TRBV6-5 and TRBJ2-1; no definite D call. This CDR3 comprises 13 residues. The germline V gene has CDR1 MNHEY and CDR2 SVGAGI. The V gene lost 5 bases and the J gene lost 6 bases, with 11 bases spanning the gap. CDR3 bases: TGTGCCAGCAGTCCCCGTCCGTTCAATGAGCAGTTCTTC. Translated, it gives CASSPRPFNEQFF.